This is a list of T cell receptor beta chains from one sample in a study of T cell repertoires in cytomegalovirus infection. TCRdb ran MiXCR on the reads and lists one entry per CDR3 protein. The sample contains 200,000 to 250,000 distinct CDR3 sequences, roughly 22% of which appear only once. Sequenced sample: CD8+ T cells from PBMCs. The receptors derive from a human donor in good health (CMV status not recorded). Some clones in this sample may be carry-over from other donors' samples. The CDR3 runs from the conserved cysteine through the conserved F or W. Where a row states a size, it is once, few, many or the class of an expanded clone; other rows omit it.

TRBJ2-7	few	TRBV4-2	CASSQAPDRGREQYF
TRBJ2-4	many	TRBV7-8	CASSGDERSKNIQYF
TRBJ2-1	few	TRBV19	CASSIGVREQFF
TRBJ2-1	-	TRBV29-1	CSVASATYNEQFF
TRBJ2-1	-	TRBV4-1	CASRQAGGNEQFF
TRBJ2-5	few	TRBV7-6	CASSPEVILQETQYF
TRBJ1-6	-	TRBV6-1	CASSYYLGGSPLHF
TRBJ2-1	few	TRBV7-2	CASSPEPGEQFF
TRBJ1-2	many	TRBV7-2	CASSPRTSGYTF
TRBJ2-1	many	TRBV9	CASSAGGSSYNEQFF
TRBJ2-3	-	TRBV28	CASSPPSSTDTQYF
TRBJ1-1	few	TRBV14	CASSQAGDRTEAFF
TRBJ2-7	-	TRBV20-1	CGSWDTSYEQYF
TRBJ2-1	-	TRBV6-2/TRBV6-3	CASSYSKQPPYNEQFF
TRBJ1-1	many	TRBV7-2	CASSLAFRTGNTEAFF
TRBJ2-7	-	TRBV20-1	CSARDLGTGGLEQYF
TRBJ2-1	many	TRBV7-6	CASSSGLAGEQFF
TRBJ2-7	-	TRBV6-6	CASTLIGTGVYEQYF
TRBJ1-4	many	TRBV7-9	CASSPSRDRGWGEKLFF
TRBJ2-1	few	TRBV28	CASSPEILSGGTRVNEQFF
TRBJ2-7	many	TRBV7-2	CASSLDPGTRYEQYF
TRBJ2-5	few	TRBV13	CASSLNGDRGFQETQYF
TRBJ1-1	few	TRBV27	CASSFQVHTEAFF
TRBJ1-4	few	TRBV15	CATSSPFLGMEKLFF
TRBJ1-5	-	TRBV6-2/TRBV6-3	CASSPIRGSNQPQHF
TRBJ2-1	few	TRBV5-1	CASSLAASPDGEQFF
TRBJ1-2	-	TRBV20-1	CSAEGQGAEYGYTF
TRBJ2-2	few	TRBV7-9	CASSSPGGITGELFF
TRBJ2-2	-	TRBV12-3/TRBV12-4	CASSTWTGARSTGELFF